Listed below are T cell receptor beta chains from one sample, sequenced in a study of early T cells in non-severe SARS-CoV-2 infection. TCRdb independently ran MiXCR on the 5' RACE reads; one entry per CDR3 protein. This table holds 35,000 to 45,000 distinct CDR3 sequences, about 5.9% found once. Sequencing was performed on whole blood, taken at baseline. Receptor source: an adult who was a healthcare worker with PCR-confirmed SARS-CoV-2 infection or an uninfected control (not recorded which). The CDR3 runs from the conserved cysteine through the conserved F or W. D genes are given only for firm matches. The size of a clone is reported for some rows only, either as once, few or many, or as a class for expanded clones.

d_call clone_size j_call v_call cdr3_nt cdr3_aa
NA NA TRBJ1-1 TRBV11-2 TGTGCCAGCAGCTTAGGGACGGTACTTGAAGCTTTCTTT CASSLGTVLEAFF
NA NA TRBJ2-3 TRBV7-9 TGTGCCAGCAGCCCCGGGGCCACAGATACGCAGTATTTT CASSPGATDTQYF
TRBD1 NA TRBJ2-7 TRBV29-1 TGCAGCGCGACTCCCGGGACAGGTCCCTACGAGCAGTACTTC CSATPGTGPYEQYF
NA many TRBJ1-1 TRBV12-3/TRBV12-4 TGTGCCAGCTCTTGGGAGGCAGGCACTGAAGCTTTCTTT CASSWEAGTEAFF
NA NA TRBJ2-7 TRBV2 TGTGCCAGCATTGATAAGGTTCCCTACGAGCAGTACTTC CASIDKVPYEQYF
TRBD1 NA TRBJ2-4 TRBV5-4 TGTGCCAGATACCGGGACAGGGACTCCAGAGCCAAAAACATTCAGTACTTC CARYRDRDSRAKNIQYF
NA many TRBJ2-2 TRBV18 TGTGCCAGCTCACCTGCTGGGAACTCGGGCACCGGGGAGCTGTTTTTT CASSPAGNSGTGELFF
NA NA TRBJ2-1 TRBV11-3 TGTGCCAGCAGCCCCCAGCTATACAATGAGCAGTTCTTC CASSPQLYNEQFF
NA many TRBJ2-7 TRBV3-1 TGTGCCAGCAGCCAAGATTCCGGATACGAGCAGTACTTC CASSQDSGYEQYF
NA many TRBJ1-4 TRBV7-2 TGTGCCAGTCGGCGGGGTGCTAATGAAAAACTGTTTTTT CASRRGANEKLFF
TRBD1 many TRBJ1-2 TRBV6-6 TGTGCCAGCAGTTACTCGCAGGGGGCCTCTAACTATGGCTACACCTTC CASSYSQGASNYGYTF
NA many TRBJ1-6 TRBV12-3/TRBV12-4 TGTGCCAGCAGTTTAGGAGGAGATTCACCCCTCCACTTT CASSLGGDSPLHF
TRBD2 many TRBJ2-7 TRBV10-3 TGTGCCATCACCGAAAGCGGGGCGAGCTCCTACGAGCAGTACTTC CAITESGASSYEQYF
TRBD1 few TRBJ1-5 TRBV20-1 TGCAGTGCTAAACGCCGGGACAGAAATCAGCCCCAGCATTTT CSAKRRDRNQPQHF
TRBD2 many TRBJ2-7 TRBV25-1 TGTGCCAGCAGTGGGTCAGGTGGGGGGGGTCGTATCTACGAGCAGTACTTC CASSGSGGGGRIYEQYF